These T cell receptor beta chains were read from a single sample in a study of cytomegalovirus exposure and HLA in healthy donors. Libraries were prepared by immunoSEQ multiplex PCR; TCRdb keeps only in-frame clonotypes and omits some of them. The table lists 150,000 to 200,000 clones, roughly 85% of them singletons. Sequences were obtained from PBMCs. These receptors all stem from a woman between 50 and 59 years old in good health and CMV-seronegative. The CDR3 runs from the conserved cysteine through the conserved F or W. Fields, in order: D gene, clone size, CDR3 length, J gene, V gene, CDR3 protein, CDR3 DNA. The D gene is left open where the match is weak. Some rows mark clone size as missing; the rest say once, few, many or name a class of expanded clone.

NA,NA,19,TRBJ1-1,TRBV27,CASSLWPPSRWRKGAEAFF,TGTGCCAGCAGTTTATGGCCCCCCTCTAGGTGGCGAAAGGGGGCTGAAGCTTTCTTT
NA,NA,20,TRBJ1-4,TRBV5-1,CASSPLPRQRRVLTNEKLFF,TGCGCCAGCAGCCCCTTACCCCGGCAGCGTCGGGTATTAACTAATGAAAAACTGTTTTTT
TRBD1,NA,16,TRBJ1-1,TRBV6-5,CASSYQNRGKNTEAFF,TGTGCCAGCAGTTACCAGAACAGGGGAAAGAACACTGAAGCTTTCTTT
NA,NA,15,TRBJ1-2,TRBV4-3,CASSQGPPPSFGYTF,TGCGCCAGCAGCCAAGGGCCTCCCCCCTCGTTTGGCTACACCTTC
TRBD1,NA,13,TRBJ1-5,TRBV19,CAARAGGFQPQHF,TGTGCCGCGCGAGCAGGGGGTTTTCAGCCCCAGCATTTT
NA,NA,17,TRBJ1-5,TRBV7-8,CASSLAKGTYSNQPQHF,TGTGCCAGCAGCTTAGCGAAGGGGACATATAGCAATCAGCCCCAGCATTTT
NA,NA,16,TRBJ2-2,TRBV5-1,CASSPSPDTDTGELFF,TGCGCCAGCAGCCCCTCCCCAGACACCGACACCGGGGAGCTGTTTTTT
NA,NA,16,TRBJ1-5,TRBV28,CASSPPIGGSNQPQHF,TGTGCCAGCAGCCCGCCGATTGGGGGGAGCAATCAGCCCCAGCATTTT
TRBD2,NA,16,TRBJ2-1,TRBV4-2,CASSQDWLAGYNEQFF,TGTGCCAGCAGCCAAGATTGGCTAGCGGGATACAATGAGCAGTTCTTC
NA,NA,13,TRBJ2-1,TRBV7-9,CASSHSGWNEQFF,TGTGCCAGCAGCCACTCAGGGTGGAATGAGCAGTTCTTC
NA,NA,13,TRBJ2-5,TRBV6-5,CASSRQRTETQYF,TGTGCCAGCAGTCGTCAGCGGACAGAGACCCAGTACTTC
NA,NA,16,TRBJ2-1,TRBV7-9,CASSLRPGHGNNEQFF,TGTGCCAGCAGCTTAAGGCCGGGACACGGCAACAATGAGCAGTTCTTC
TRBD1,NA,15,TRBJ1-5,TRBV27,CASRTGSQGNQPQHF,TGTGCCAGCAGGACAGGGTCGCAAGGCAATCAGCCCCAGCATTTT
TRBD1,NA,15,TRBJ1-6,TRBV28,CASTDWTGVNSPLHF,TGTGCCAGCACCGATTGGACAGGCGTTAATTCACCCCTCCACTTT
TRBD2,NA,15,TRBJ2-7,TRBV27,CASRGTGGISYEQYF,TGTGCCAGCAGAGGTACCGGGGGGATCTCCTACGAGCAGTACTTC
NA,NA,14,TRBJ2-1,TRBV7-3,CASSAGTTNNEQFF,TGTGCCAGCAGCGCCGGGACAACAAACAATGAGCAGTTCTTC
NA,NA,12,TRBJ2-7,TRBV30,CAWSGQVYEQYF,TGTGCCTGGAGTGGGCAAGTCTACGAGCAGTACTTC
NA,NA,12,TRBJ1-1,TRBV5-1,CASSLGRTEAFF,TGCGCCAGCAGCTTGGGGAGGACTGAAGCTTTCTTT
NA,NA,18,TRBJ1-2,TRBV9,CASSPTGTWGEGHYGYTF,TGTGCCAGCAGCCCAACGGGTACATGGGGGGAGGGACACTATGGCTACACCTTC
NA,NA,13,TRBJ2-7,TRBV5-6,CASSSQGISEQYF,TGTGCCAGCAGCTCGCAGGGTATCTCCGAGCAGTACTTC
TRBD1,NA,13,TRBJ1-2,TRBV6-5,CASRDREADGYTF,TGTGCCAGCAGAGACAGGGAAGCGGATGGCTACACCTTC
NA,NA,14,TRBJ2-5,TRBV28,CASSFVLRGETQYF,TGTGCCAGCAGTTTCGTCCTTAGGGGGGAGACCCAGTACTTC
TRBD1,NA,16,TRBJ2-5,TRBV7-8,CASSTRTGQAQETQYF,TGTGCCAGCAGCACGCGGACGGGACAGGCGCAAGAGACCCAGTACTTC
NA,few,15,TRBJ1-4,TRBV27,CASRLAGTYGEKLFF,TGTGCCAGCCGTTTGGCCGGGACATATGGAGAAAAACTGTTTTTC
NA,once,13,TRBJ1-5,TRBV28,CASSLGTPRDQHF,TGTGCCAGCAGTTTAGGAACCCCTCGGGACCAGCATTTT
NA,once,15,TRBJ2-1,TRBV28,CASSLPGGKKNEQFF,TGTGCCAGCAGTTTACCCGGAGGGAAGAAAAATGAGCAGTTCTTC